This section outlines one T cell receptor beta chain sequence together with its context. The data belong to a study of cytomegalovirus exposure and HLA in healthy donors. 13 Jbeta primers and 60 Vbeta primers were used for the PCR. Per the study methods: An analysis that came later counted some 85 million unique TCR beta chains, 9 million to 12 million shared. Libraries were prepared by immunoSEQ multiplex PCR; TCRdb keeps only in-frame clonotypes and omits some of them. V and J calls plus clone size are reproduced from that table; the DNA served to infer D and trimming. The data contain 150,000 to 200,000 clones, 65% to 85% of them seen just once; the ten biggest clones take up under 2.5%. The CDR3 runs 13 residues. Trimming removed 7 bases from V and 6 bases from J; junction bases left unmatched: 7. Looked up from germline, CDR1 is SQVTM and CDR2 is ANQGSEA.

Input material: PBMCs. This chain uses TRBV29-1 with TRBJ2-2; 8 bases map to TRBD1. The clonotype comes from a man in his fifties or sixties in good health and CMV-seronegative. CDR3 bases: TGCAGCGGGCGGACAGGGATTGCCGGGGAGCTGTTTTTT. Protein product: CSGRTGIAGELFF.